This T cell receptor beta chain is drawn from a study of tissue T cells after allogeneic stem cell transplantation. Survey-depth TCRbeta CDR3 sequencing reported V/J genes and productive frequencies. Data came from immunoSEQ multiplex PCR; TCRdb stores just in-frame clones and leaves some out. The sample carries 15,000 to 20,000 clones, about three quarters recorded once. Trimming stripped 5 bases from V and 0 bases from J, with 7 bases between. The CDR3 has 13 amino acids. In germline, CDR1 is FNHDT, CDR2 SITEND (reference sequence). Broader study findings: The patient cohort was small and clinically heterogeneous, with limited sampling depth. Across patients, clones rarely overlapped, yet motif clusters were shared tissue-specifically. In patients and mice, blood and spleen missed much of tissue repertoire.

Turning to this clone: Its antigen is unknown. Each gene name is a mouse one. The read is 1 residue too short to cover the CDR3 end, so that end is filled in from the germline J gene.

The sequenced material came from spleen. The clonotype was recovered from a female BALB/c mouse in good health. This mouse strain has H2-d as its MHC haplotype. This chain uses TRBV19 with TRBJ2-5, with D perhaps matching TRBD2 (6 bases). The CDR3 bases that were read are TGTGCCAGCAGGGGACTTAACCAAGACACCCAGTAC. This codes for CASRGLNQDTQY. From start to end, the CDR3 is CASRGLNQDTQYF.